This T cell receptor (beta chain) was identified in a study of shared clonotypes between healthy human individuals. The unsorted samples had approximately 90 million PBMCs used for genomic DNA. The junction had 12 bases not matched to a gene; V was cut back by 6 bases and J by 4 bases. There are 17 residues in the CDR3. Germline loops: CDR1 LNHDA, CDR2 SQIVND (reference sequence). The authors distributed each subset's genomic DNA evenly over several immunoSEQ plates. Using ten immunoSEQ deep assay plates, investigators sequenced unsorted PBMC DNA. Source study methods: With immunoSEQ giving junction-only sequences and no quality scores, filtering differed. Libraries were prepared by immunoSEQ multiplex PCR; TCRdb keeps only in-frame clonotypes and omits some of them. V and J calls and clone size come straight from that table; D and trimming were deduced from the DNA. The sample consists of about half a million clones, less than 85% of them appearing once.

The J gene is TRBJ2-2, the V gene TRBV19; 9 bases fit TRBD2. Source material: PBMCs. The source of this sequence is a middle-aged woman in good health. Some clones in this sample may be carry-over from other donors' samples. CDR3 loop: CASRGWREGRGTGELFF. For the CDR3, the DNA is TGTGCCAGTAGGGGATGGCGGGAGGGCCGAGGCACCGGGGAGCTGTTTTTT. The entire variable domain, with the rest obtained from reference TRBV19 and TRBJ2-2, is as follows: DGGITQSPKYLFRKEGQNVTLSCEQNLNHDAMYWYRQDPGQGLRLIYYSQIVNDFQKGDIAEGYSVSREKKESFPLTVTSAQKNPTAFYLCASRGWREGRGTGELFFGEGSRLTVL.